The subject of this entry is one T cell receptor beta chain. The entry originates in a study of blood T cell repertoires in COVID-19. Sequencing was performed with immunoSEQ multiplex PCR; in TCRdb, only in-frame clones are kept and a portion is missing. The data show about 190,000 clones, approximately 88% seen once. The sample consisted of PBMCs or T cells enriched from blood (not recorded which). The sequence came from a woman in her thirties who had recovered from COVID-19.

CDR3 nucleotide sequence: TGTGCCAGCAGCCTCAGTGCCGGCGGTCAGCCCCAGCATTTT. It encodes CASSLSAGGQPQHF. The chain employs TRBV3-1 (or the pseudogene TRBV3-2) and TRBJ1-5; D not resolved. Germline assignment: CDR1 LGHDT and CDR2 YNNKEL (reference sequence). There are 14 residues in the CDR3. The V gene lost 4 bases and the J gene lost 6 bases, with 13 bases spanning the gap.